This TCR beta chain was retrieved from a study of identical twins. This CDR3 is built from 15 residues. Germline CDR1 is KGHSH and CDR2 is LQKENI. The ends lost 3 bases at V and 3 bases at J; junction bases unmatched: 7. TCRdb reanalysed the 5' RACE reads using MiXCR and keeps one entry per CDR3 protein. The sample comprises some 1,600,000 distinct CDR3 sequences, about 32% of which are singletons, and roughly 0.3% rests with the top ten. This clonotype has just a few counts. The antigen is not known. Study observations and caveats: Memory repertoires lacked the insertion deficit that abundant cord blood beta clonotypes showed.

The chain joins TRBV18 to TRBJ1-1; 7 bases fit TRBD1. The sequencing sample was made of cord blood. The sequence was collected from a newborn girl in good health. This chain's CDR3 is CASSPLTGIDTEAFF. The CDR3 coding sequence is TGTGCCAGCTCACCCTTGACAGGGATTGACACTGAAGCTTTCTTT.